Only a few counts were recorded for the clone carrying this T cell receptor beta chain. Its antigen is currently unknown. This sample was included in a study of blood T cells in healthy people across ages. Study-wide results and caveats: TCR beta diversity per million T cells fell roughly linearly with age.

There are 16 residues in the CDR3. CDR1 and CDR2 (germline): SGHAT, FQNNGV. J was trimmed by 3 bases and V by 4 bases; bases with no gene match: 9. A second PCR, run for roughly 7 to 11 cycles, used a sample-barcoded 5' primer plus a J-beta primer mix. TCRdb redid the calling of the 5' RACE reads with MiXCR, one entry per CDR3 protein. The table includes around 670,000 distinct CDR3 sequences, less than 35% detected once. The V call is TRBV11-2, the J call TRBJ2-3, with TRBD2 identical over 8 bases. The specimen sequenced was blood. The sequence was collected from a woman of 80 years or more in good health. The CDR3 DNA is TGTGCCAGCAGCTCTCGGGCGGGGGGCCCGACAGATACGCAGTATTTT. The encoded protein is CASSSRAGGPTDTQYF.